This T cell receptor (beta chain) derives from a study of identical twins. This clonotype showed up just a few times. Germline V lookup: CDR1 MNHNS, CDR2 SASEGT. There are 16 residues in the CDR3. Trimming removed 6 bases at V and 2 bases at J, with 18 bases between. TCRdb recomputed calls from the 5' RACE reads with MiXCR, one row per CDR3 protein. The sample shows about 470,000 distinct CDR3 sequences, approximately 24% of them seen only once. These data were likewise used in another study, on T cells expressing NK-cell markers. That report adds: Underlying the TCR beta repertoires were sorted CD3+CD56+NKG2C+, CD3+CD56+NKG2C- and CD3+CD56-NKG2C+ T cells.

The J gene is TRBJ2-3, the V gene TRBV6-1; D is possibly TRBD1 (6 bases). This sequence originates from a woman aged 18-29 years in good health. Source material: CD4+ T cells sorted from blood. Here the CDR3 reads CASRSGTMRFTDTQYF. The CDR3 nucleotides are TGTGCCAGCAGGTCCGGGACAATGCGATTCACAGATACGCAGTATTTT.